The 5 T cell receptor beta chains presented below share a single source sample, sequenced in a study of T cell changes during pregnancy in multiple sclerosis. Libraries were prepared by immunoSEQ multiplex PCR; TCRdb keeps only in-frame clonotypes and omits some of them. The sample lists roughly 41,000 clones; roughly nine tenths were seen once. This specimen was CD8+ T cells from peripheral blood mononuclear cells, taken in the third trimester of pregnancy. The source is a female donor with multiple sclerosis, enrolled in a pregnancy study.

The chain joins TRBV27 to TRBJ1-1, with D tentatively TRBD1 (5 bases). V dropped 6 bases and J dropped 5 bases, with 13 bases sitting between them. The CDR3 runs to 13 residues. Germline lookup yields CDR1 MNHEY and CDR2 SMNVEV (reference sequence). CDR3 region: CASRGGEGTEAFF. CDR3 DNA: TGTGCCAGCAGGGGAGGGGAGGGGACTGAAGCTTTCTTT.

The chain has TRBV4-3 and TRBJ1-1; D may be TRBD1 (6 bases). The CDR3 is 14 amino acids. Germline V gives CDR1 LGHNA, CDR2 YSLEER. V was clipped by 2 bases and J by 5 bases, with 12 bases between them. CDR3: CASSQTGFATEAFF. CDR3 DNA sequence: TGCGCCAGCAGCCAAACAGGGTTCGCTACTGAAGCTTTCTTT.

The chain uses TRBV6-6 and TRBJ2-7; TRBD2 is a possible D gene (5 bases). The CDR3 contains 16 residues. In germline, CDR1 is MNHNY, CDR2 SVGAGI (reference sequence). V was cut by 6 bases and J by 1 base, with 19 bases left in between. Here the CDR3 reads CASSPTGILLSYEQYF. DNA of the CDR3: TGTGCCAGCAGCCCAACCGGGATCCTGCTTTCCTACGAGCAGTACTTC.

In its sample, this clone ranks as medium-sized. The genes are TRBV4-1 and TRBJ2-3; a weak D match, TRBD2 (5 bases). Germline V CDR1 and CDR2: MGHRA, YSYEKL. CDR3 length equals 14 residues. The ends were cut back, 0 bases at V and 4 bases at J, with 8 bases in the middle. The CDR3 coding sequence is TGCGCCAGCAGCCAAGAGGCGGGCGCAGATACGCAGTATTTT. This encodes CASSQEAGADTQYF.

The chain combines TRBV7-9 with TRBJ2-7; 7 bases align to TRBD1. The CDR3 contains 15 residues. CDR1 and CDR2 from the germline V gene are SEHNR and FQNEAQ (reference sequence). Trimming at V came to 2 bases and at J to 2 bases, leaving 6 bases not matched to a gene. As DNA, the CDR3 is TGTGCCAGCAGCTTACTGACAGGGCCCGCCTACGAGCAGTACTTC. As protein: CASSLLTGPAYEQYF.